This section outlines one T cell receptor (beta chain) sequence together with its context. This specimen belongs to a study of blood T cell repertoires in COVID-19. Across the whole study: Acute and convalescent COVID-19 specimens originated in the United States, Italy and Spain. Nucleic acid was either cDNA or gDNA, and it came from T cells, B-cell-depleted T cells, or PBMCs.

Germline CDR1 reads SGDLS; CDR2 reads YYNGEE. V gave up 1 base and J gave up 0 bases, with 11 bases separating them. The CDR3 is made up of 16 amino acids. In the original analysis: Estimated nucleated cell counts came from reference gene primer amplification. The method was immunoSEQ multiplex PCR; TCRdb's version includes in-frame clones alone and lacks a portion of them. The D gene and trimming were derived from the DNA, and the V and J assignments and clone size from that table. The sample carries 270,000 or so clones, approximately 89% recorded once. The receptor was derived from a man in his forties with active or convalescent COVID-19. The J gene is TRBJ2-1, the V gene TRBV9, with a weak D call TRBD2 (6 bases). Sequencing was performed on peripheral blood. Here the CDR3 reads CASSVRGTYSYNEQFF. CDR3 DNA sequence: TGTGCCAGCAGCGTAAGAGGGACTTACTCCTACAATGAGCAGTTCTTC.